One sample yielded the 24 T cell receptor beta chains listed below, sequenced in a study of cytomegalovirus exposure and HLA in healthy donors. 13 Jbeta primers and 60 Vbeta primers were used for the PCR. Repertoires were generated with immunoSEQ multiplex PCR, while TCRdb's copy carries only in-frame clones and drops some. Of 110,000 or so clones detected, around 77% appear once; the ten largest clones hold under 7%. The sample comprised PBMCs. Receptor source: a man aged 18 to 29 in good health and CMV-seropositive.

The chain combines TRBV9 with TRBJ2-1; TRBD2 aligns across 13 bases. J lost 13 bases, V lost 3 bases, and 4 bases had no gene match. The CDR3 is made up of 13 amino acids. The germline V gene has CDR1 SGDLS and CDR2 YYNGEE. The CDR3 DNA reads as TGTGCCAGCAGCGGGGGGACTAGCGGGATACAGTTCTTC. Translating gives CASSGGTSGIQFF.

This chain uses TRBV27 with TRBJ1-2; a possible D gene is TRBD1 (6 bases). Germline V gene lookup returns CDR1 MNHEY and CDR2 SMNVEV (reference sequence). Trimming pared 7 bases from V and 4 bases from J, leaving 16 bases between. This CDR3 spans 14 amino acids. The CDR3 DNA reads as TGTGCCAGCACCTTGAACAGGGACCTCTATGGCTACACCTTC. It codes for CASTLNRDLYGYTF.

J is TRBJ1-5 and V is TRBV6-5, with 7 nucleotides matching TRBD1. This CDR3 is built from 15 residues. Germline CDR1 is MNHEY and CDR2 is SVGAGI. The trim removed 0 bases at V and 3 bases at J, leaving 2 bases unmatched. CDR3 bases: TGTGCCAGCAGTTACTCAGGACAGGTCAATCAGCCCCAGCATTTT. Its protein is CASSYSGQVNQPQHF.

The V gene is TRBV19, the J gene TRBJ1-4, with TRBD1 matching 8 bases. In germline, CDR1 is LNHDA, CDR2 SQIVND (reference sequence). V lost 5 bases to trimming and J lost 8 bases; unmatched junction nucleotides: 10. This CDR3 region has 15 residues. The CDR3 loop reads CASSSLTGVEEKLFF. The CDR3 nucleotides read TGTGCCAGTAGTTCCTTGACAGGGGTAGAGGAAAAACTGTTTTTT.

This chain links TRBV11-2 with TRBJ2-1; 10 positions match TRBD1. V lost 5 bases and J lost 10; bases outside the gene matches: 11. In germline, CDR1 is SGHAT, CDR2 FQNNGV. The CDR3 is made up of 15 amino acids. The CDR3 DNA reads TGTGCCAGCAGCCCTCCGGGACAGGGGCCGGAGGAGCAGTTCTTC. Translating gives CASSPPGQGPEEQFF.

This sequence joins TRBV12-5 and TRBJ1-4, with 7 bases fitting TRBD1. This CDR3 has 16 amino acids. The V gene's germline CDR1 is LGHNT and CDR2 FRNRAP. The V gene end was trimmed by 6 bases and the J gene end by 6 bases; junction bases not matched to a gene: 13. The CDR3 is CASGFPKGAPDEKLFF. The CDR3 DNA reads as TGTGCTAGTGGATTCCCTAAGGGGGCGCCGGATGAAAAACTGTTTTTT.

This clone was seen a handful of times. The chain links TRBV6-5 to TRBJ2-2; maybe TRBD1 (5 bases). CDR1 is MNHEY and CDR2 is SVGAGI in the germline V gene. V was clipped by 3 bases and J by 0 bases, with 8 bases between them. The CDR3 is made up of 15 amino acids. CDR3 protein: CASSYRTSNTGELFF. CDR3 sequence (DNA): TGTGCCAGCAGTTATAGGACATCGAACACCGGGGAGCTGTTTTTT.

The V call is TRBV7-8, the J call TRBJ2-1, with TRBD1 matching over 10 bases. From germline, CDR1 is SGHVS and CDR2 FQNEAQ. CDR3 length: 14 residues. V was clipped by 8 bases and J by 8 bases; unmatched bases: 9. CDR3 nucleotide sequence: TGTGCCAGCTTCCCGGGACAGGGGTCCGATGAGCAGTTCTTC. The encoded protein is CASFPGQGSDEQFF. The full variable domain, in which reference TRBV7-8 and TRBJ2-1 provide the parts outside the CDR3, is GAGVSQSPRYKVAKRGQDVALRCDPISGHVSLFWYQQALGQGPEFLTYFQNEAQLDKSGLPSDRFFAERPEGSVSTLKIQRTQQEDSAVYLCASFPGQGSDEQFFGPGTRLTVL.

The chain employs TRBV25-1 and TRBJ1-1, with 7 bases aligning to TRBD1. The CDR3 covers 18 residues. V dropped 2 bases and J dropped 6; count of bases not matched to a gene: 18. CDR1 is MGHDK, CDR2 SYGVNS, per germline. CDR3 amino acids: CASSEGDSDGIGVPEAFF. In DNA, the CDR3 is TGTGCCAGCAGTGAAGGGGACAGTGATGGCATTGGGGTTCCTGAAGCTTTCTTT.

The genes are TRBV5-1 and TRBJ2-5; 8 bases line up with TRBD1. TRBJ2-7 matches the DNA end more closely, so the J call is doubtful. This CDR3 contains 14 residues. Germline values: CDR1 SGHRS, CDR2 YFSETQ. CDR3 loop: CASSRQGANYEQYF. The CDR3 DNA reads as TGCGCCAGCAGCCGGCAGGGGGCAAACTACGAGCAGTACTTC.

This clone appeared a few times. The chain employs TRBV7-9 and TRBJ1-4; possibly TRBD1 for D (6 bases). The CDR3 extends over 15 amino acids. Per germline, CDR1 SEHNR and CDR2 FQNEAQ (reference sequence). V lost 4 bases and J 7 bases, leaving 16 bases between the germline ends. The CDR3 sequence: CASSSPTGIAEKLFF. As DNA, the CDR3 is TGTGCCAGCAGCTCGCCTACAGGGATCGCTGAAAAACTGTTTTTT.

The chain links TRBV2 to TRBJ1-1; D unclear. The length of the CDR3 is 13 residues. Germline V gene data show CDR1 as SNHLY and CDR2 as FYNNEI. Trimming took 4 bases from V and 0 from J, leaving 6 bases between them. The CDR3 DNA reads TGTGCCAGCAGTGGACAATTGAACACTGAAGCTTTCTTT. Protein sequence: CASSGQLNTEAFF. Based on the CDR3 plus reference TRBV2 and TRBJ1-1, the full variable domain is EPEVTQTPSHQVTQMGQEVILRCVPISNHLYFYWYRQILGQKVEFLVSFYNNEISEKSEIFDDQFSVERPDGSNFTLKIRSTKLEDSAMYFCASSGQLNTEAFFGQGTRLTVV.

As concerns this clone: This sample includes further DNA sequences coding for the same CDR3. The J gene is TRBJ1-5, the V gene TRBV15; D ambiguous. V was clipped by 0 bases and J by 3 bases, with 9 bases between them. CDR1 and CDR2 (germline): LNHNV, YYDKDF (reference sequence). This CDR3 contains 15 residues. The CDR3 spells CATSRDRGYNQPQHF. The CDR3 region has the DNA TGTGCCACCAGCAGAGATCGCGGCTACAATCAGCCCCAGCATTTT.

The V gene is TRBV29-1, the J gene TRBJ1-2, with 12 bases matching TRBD1. This CDR3 is built from 14 residues. The ends lost 3 bases at V and 6 bases at J; junction bases unmatched: 5. CDR1 is SQVTM and CDR2 is ANQGSEA in the germline V gene. CDR3 in amino acids: CSVERDRGRDGYTF. CDR3 in DNA: TGCAGCGTTGAGCGGGACAGGGGGCGTGATGGCTACACCTTC.

The chain recombines TRBV29-1 with TRBJ1-1; D is undetermined. V lost 7 bases and J 0 bases, leaving 9 bases between the germline ends. The CDR3 runs to 12 residues. Germline CDR1 SQVTM, CDR2 ANQGSEA. The CDR3: CSATDMNTEAFF. In DNA form, the CDR3 reads TGCAGCGCCACAGACATGAACACTGAAGCTTTCTTT.

This clone was detected a few times. The chain is built from TRBV30 and TRBJ1-5, with D hard to call. CDR3 length equals 16 residues. Germline V gene lookup returns CDR1 GTSNPN and CDR2 SVGIG (reference sequence). V shed 1 base and J shed 2 bases, with 15 bases lying between them. The CDR3 region is CAWSAQVVLGNQPQHF. CDR3 nucleotide sequence: TGTGCCTGGAGTGCCCAGGTGGTTTTAGGCAATCAGCCCCAGCATTTT. Combining the CDR3 with reference TRBV30 and TRBJ1-5 gives the whole variable domain SQTIHQWPATLVQPVGSPLSLECTVEGTSNPNLYWYRQAAGRGLQLLFYSVGIGQISSEVPQNLSASRPQDRQFILSSKKLLLSDSGFYLCAWSAQVVLGNQPQHFGDGTRLSIL.

This rearrangement joins TRBV9 to TRBJ2-1, with 10 bases fitting TRBD2. The CDR3 has 16 residues. The germline V gene encodes CDR1 SGDLS and CDR2 YYNGEE. The ends lost 0 bases at V and 5 bases at J; junction bases unmatched: 5. CDR3 region: CASSVAPAGGNNEQFF. In DNA form, the CDR3 reads TGTGCCAGCAGCGTAGCCCCAGCGGGAGGGAACAATGAGCAGTTCTTC.

This chain joins TRBV6-1 and TRBJ2-1; 9 nucleotides match TRBD1. Trimming took 6 bases from V and 6 from J; bases not matched to a gene: 9. This CDR3 comprises 15 residues. CDR1 and CDR2 (germline): MNHNS, SASEGT. The CDR3 bases are TGTGCCAGCAGCGAACCCGGGACAGGGTTCAATGAGCAGTTCTTC. It translates to CASSEPGTGFNEQFF.

The J gene is TRBJ2-7, the V gene TRBV28; TRBD1 matches 9 bases. The CDR3 spans 16 residues. Germline-derived CDR1 and CDR2 are MDHEN and SYDVKM. The J segment lost 12 bases and the V segment lost 6 bases, leaving 21 bases of the junction unmatched. The CDR3 nucleotides read TGTGCCAGCAGACGTAGTAGGGACAGGGATACTACGAGGGGGTACTTC. Translated: CASRRSRDRDTTRGYF. Supplemented by reference TRBV28 and TRBJ2-7, the full variable domain reads DVKVTQSSRYLVKRTGEKVFLECVQDMDHENMFWYRQDPGLGLRLIYFSYDVKMKEKGDIPEGYSVSREKKERFSLILESASTNQTSMYLCASRRSRDRDTTRGYFGPGTRLTVT.

The chain has TRBV7-9 and TRBJ1-1, with 11 nucleotides matching TRBD1. V gave up 1 base and J gave up 6 bases; unmatched junction bases: 4. This CDR3 spans 15 amino acids. Per the germline V gene, CDR1 is SEHNR and CDR2 is FQNEAQ (reference sequence). CDR3 DNA: TGTGCCAGCAGCTTAGGGACAGGGGGCCCGTCTGAAGCTTTCTTT. Translation: CASSLGTGGPSEAFF.

The rearrangement uses TRBV7-6 and TRBJ1-1, with 7 bases aligning to TRBD1. V gave up 4 bases and J gave up 7 bases; unmatched junction bases: 6. The germline V gene encodes CDR1 SGHVS and CDR2 FNYEAQ. CDR3 length: 13 amino acids. CDR3 nucleotide sequence: TGTGCCAGCAGCTCATACCGGGACAGTGAAGCTTTCTTT. Protein: CASSSYRDSEAFF.

The CDR3 sequence is CASSRSDEPQHF. DNA of the CDR3: TGTGCCAGCAGCCGCTCAGATGAGCCCCAGCATTTT. The V and J genes are TRBV5-6 and TRBJ1-5; D is unresolved. CDR1 is SGHDT and CDR2 is YYEEEE in the germline V gene. Trimming removed 4 bases at V and 8 bases at J, with 10 bases between. The CDR3 totals 12 residues.

The gene calls are TRBV7-6 and TRBJ2-1; 11 bases fit TRBD2. V gave up 1 base and J gave up 10 bases; unmatched junction bases: 9. The CDR3 covers 16 residues. CDR1 and CDR2 from the germline V gene are SGHVS and FNYEAQ. CDR3 nucleotides: TGTGCCAGCAGCTTAGGCATAGCGGGGGGGGTTTTGGAGCAGTTCTTC. It codes for CASSLGIAGGVLEQFF.

There are a few counts of this clone. J is TRBJ2-7 and V is TRBV4-2; 7 bases match TRBD2. The germline gives CDR1 LGHNA, CDR2 YNFKEQ. CDR3 length: 14 amino acids. Trimming at V came to 1 base and at J to 2 bases, leaving 2 bases not matched to a gene. The CDR3: CASSQVTSAYEQYF. The CDR3 bases are TGTGCCAGCAGCCAAGTTACTAGCGCCTACGAGCAGTACTTC.